The clone carrying this T cell receptor beta chain came up many times. Roughly 10 ml of fresh peripheral blood supplied the PBMCs. The V gene's germline CDR1 is SNHLY and CDR2 FYNNEI. V was pared by 3 bases and J by 2 bases, with 7 bases of the junction left unmatched. The CDR3 runs 17 residues. The source of the sample is a study of T cells in Graves' hyperthyroidism and ophthalmopathy. Across the whole study: Peripheral blood was secured at the point of initial diagnosis, before any treatment.

Researchers amplified the TCR beta CDR3 regions from RNA transcripts. TCR CDR3 regions were first amplified by RT-PCR with HTBI primers. MiXCR, applied by TCRdb to the multiplex PCR reads, yields one record per CDR3 protein. The sample consists of 370,000 or so distinct CDR3 sequences, 15% to 18% of them appearing once. The sequencing input was blood. This chain uses TRBV2 with TRBJ2-3; 11 bases fit TRBD2. The clonotype comes from a woman between 18 and 29 years old with Graves' hyperthyroidism that later progressed to Graves' ophthalmopathy. DNA of the CDR3: TGTGCCAGCAGTGAGAAACTAGCGGGAGTTTCCACAGATACGCAGTATTTT. This sequence encodes CASSEKLAGVSTDTQYF.